The clone carrying this T cell receptor (beta chain) has more than one count but fewer than ten. As yet, its antigen is unknown. TCRdb processed the PCR reads anew with MiXCR; each CDR3 protein has one entry. The sample shows about 510,000 distinct CDR3 sequences, around a fifth of them seen only once. The entry originates in a study of molecular identifiers for immune sequencing clone quantification. Study-level points and caveats: A shared barcode on identical TCR molecules could lead to underestimated sizes for highly expanded clones.

Naive CD8 sequencing libraries were generated from around 20,000 to 1,000,000 sorted cells, with 10%, 30% or 50% RNA as input. Sorting defined naive CD8 T cells as CD8+CD4-CCR7+CD45RA+. The sample taken for sequencing was naive CD8+ T cells from blood, with Jurkat cell RNA spiked in. Regarding subset: FACS-sorted CD8+CD4-CCR7+CD45RA+ naive T cells. This clonotype originated in a human donor in good health. Some libraries in this study had Jurkat cell RNA spiked in.

The CDR3 protein is CASRERVGTGGVGTEAFF. The CDR3 region has the DNA TGTGCCAGCAGGGAAAGAGTTGGGACAGGGGGAGTCGGCACTGAAGCTTTCTTT. The V and J genes are TRBV7-9 and TRBJ1-1; 11 bases fit TRBD1. With V trimmed by 6 bases and J by 4 bases, 16 bases remained unmatched. The V gene's germline CDR1 is SEHNR and CDR2 FQNEAQ (reference sequence). The CDR3 covers 18 residues.